This record concerns one T cell receptor beta chain sequence. The antigen remains undetermined. Repertoires were generated with immunoSEQ multiplex PCR, while TCRdb's copy carries only in-frame clones and drops some. The data contain under 400,000 clones, roughly 88% of them seen just once; the ten biggest clones take up roughly 0.75%. Donors were drawn from the approximately 120-subject validation cohort, separate from the roughly 700-subject first cohort. The data belong to a study of cytomegalovirus exposure and HLA in healthy donors. Study-level background: Both the roughly 120 validation repertoires and the approximately 700 first-cohort repertoires used the same platform, as reported by a later analysis.

Study observations and caveats: Cytomegalovirus association was assigned to around 150 TCR beta chains. Both high specificity and high sensitivity reportedly marked the classifier's diagnosis of cytomegalovirus status.

The CDR3 sequence is 13 residues long. Germline-derived CDR1 and CDR2 are SNHLY and FYNNEI. Trimming took off 7 bases at V and 1 base at J, with 10 bases between the two ends. This clonotype originated in a woman under 30 in good health and CMV-seronegative. The chain uses TRBV2 and TRBJ2-5; D is perhaps TRBD1 (6 bases). Sequencing used PBMCs. In DNA form, the CDR3 reads TGTGCCAGCACCCGACAGGTCCAAGAGACCCAGTACTTC. Translation: CASTRQVQETQYF. Filled out from reference TRBV2 and TRBJ2-5, the complete variable domain reads EPEVTQTPSHQVTQMGQEVILRCVPISNHLYFYWYRQILGQKVEFLVSFYNNEISEKSEIFDDQFSVERPDGSNFTLKIRSTKLEDSAMYFCASTRQVQETQYFGPGTRLLVL.